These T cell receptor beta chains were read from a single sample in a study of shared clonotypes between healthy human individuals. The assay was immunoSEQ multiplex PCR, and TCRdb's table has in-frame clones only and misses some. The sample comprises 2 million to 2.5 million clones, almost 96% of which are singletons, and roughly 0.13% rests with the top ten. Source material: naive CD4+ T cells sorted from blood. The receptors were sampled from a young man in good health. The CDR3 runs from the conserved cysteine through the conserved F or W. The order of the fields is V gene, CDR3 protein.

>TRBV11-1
CASSLTLGAAYEQYF
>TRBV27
CASSSTGRSLHF
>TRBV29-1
CSVEALTNYGYTF
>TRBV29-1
CSVTTGVSTDTQYF
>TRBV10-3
CAIRGTGGSTGTGELFF
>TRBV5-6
CASSSTGRNQPQHF
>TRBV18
CASSPSLDNEQFF
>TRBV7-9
CASSLGAGANSPLHF
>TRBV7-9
CASSLLSTPYEQYF
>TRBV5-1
CASSSGGIDGNTIYF
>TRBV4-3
CASSQDPQGINEQYF
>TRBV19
CASSTSDRVRGREKLFF
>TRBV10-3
CAISEKRGAYEQYF
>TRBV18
CASSPNTGQDYGYTF
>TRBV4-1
CASSQDWGKHQPQHF
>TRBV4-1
CATTPLVRRGSTDTQYF
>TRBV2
CASSGTSGGIWTQYF
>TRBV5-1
CASSSQTDSPLHF
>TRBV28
CASSSSNRAEAFF
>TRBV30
CAWRGTVNTEAFF
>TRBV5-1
CASSKGQGYSYEQYF
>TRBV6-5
CASSYSSQGNTGELFF
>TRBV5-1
CASTRQGNEQFF
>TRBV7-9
CASSPSSDTQYF
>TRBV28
CASSPQGPIKGDTQYF
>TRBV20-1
CSASSGNTIYF
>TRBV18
CASSPLASYEQYF
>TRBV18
CASSPPGSGGAYNEQFF
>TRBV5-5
CASSYGAGETGANVLTF
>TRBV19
CASSTPTGSGNNSPLHF
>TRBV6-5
CASSYVREGHEQYF
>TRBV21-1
CASSRGTIRVGNTIYF
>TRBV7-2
CASSPTGMGYNEQFF
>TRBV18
CASSGSGAGNTEAFF
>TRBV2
CASRPTGDRYTGELFF
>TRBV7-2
CASSSLGGGYTF
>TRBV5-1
CASWDRGKLGTEAFF
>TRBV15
CATSRAGGADGYTF
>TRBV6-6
CASSDSSGGPPHEQYF
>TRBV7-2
CASSSGRGGNQPQHF
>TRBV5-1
CASSLGAGGPTDTQYF
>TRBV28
CASSFNYWGAQETQYF
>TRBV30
CAWTGLNTDTQYF
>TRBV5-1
CASSLAFGNEQFF
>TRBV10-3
CAISEPGQYYEQYF
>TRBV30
CAWRQRQETQYF
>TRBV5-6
CASSLDRTGELFF
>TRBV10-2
CASSESTLVHEQYF
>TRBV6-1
CASSERRGEQFF
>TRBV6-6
CASSYGGIGNTEAFF
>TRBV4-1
CASSQDETGTYEQYF
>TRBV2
CASRPDRGNRAKNIQYF
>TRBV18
CASSPPSRQDTEAFF
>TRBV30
CAWSVYGRAVTDTQYF
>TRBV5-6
CASSLDRDSADTQYF
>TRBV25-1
CASSRWGRYF
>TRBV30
CAWGGLNAPTEAFF
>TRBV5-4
CASRILGDGDNYGYTF
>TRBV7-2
CASSLVSQGVSYGYTF
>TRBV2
CASSENNANTGELFF